The present T cell receptor (beta chain) was sequenced within a study of T cell responses to AZD1222 COVID-19 vaccine listed by TCRdb under 2021. Turning to the overall study: TCR sequencing covered about 230 trial participants: 200 to 220 given two doses of AZD1222 and approximately 26 given two doses of MenACWY control vaccine. Trial participants were enrolled by age into 18-55, 56-69 and 70-plus year subgroups, with about 150, 28 and 57 TCR-sequenced participants respectively.

The CDR3 goes from the cysteine to the phenylalanine over 12 residues. The CDR3 DNA has 36 bases and is translated from base 1. Relative to germline, V is 5 bases shorter and J is 2 bases shorter, with 6 bases between their ends. Comments on this clone: It has no known antigen specificity. No base quality information exists; no much larger clone differs at one position.

The paper as a whole reports these results and caveats: Because no samples from the day 14 peak response were available, repertoires could be characterized only after the peak T cell response. Reportedly, almost half of the unique spike-specific TCRs recognized epitopes lying outside the regions that are mutated in the B.1.351 and B.1.1.7 variants. After two AZD1222 doses, both the breadth and the depth of spike-specific TCRs were significantly higher than at day 0 and than in MenACWY recipients. Participants were mostly white British, with more females than males. The authors suggested clonal diversity may have been underestimated. In the small 56-69-year group, the increase in depth fell short of significance, most likely because of low power. Vaccine-associated CD4 TCRs spanned the whole spike protein, with dominant responses in regions 160-218 and 743-854. Conclusions about previously exposed vaccinees were limited because only five to seven AZD1222 recipients were SARS-CoV-2 seropositive at baseline.

The CDR3 regions of human TCRbeta chains were analyzed by immunosequencing. Regarding the original processing steps: TCRs in the repertoires were compared against a reference library of SARS-CoV-2-specific TCRs that had been generated with the MIRA antigen-specificity platform. Breadth was defined as the fraction of unique TCRs that were SARS-CoV-2-associated, and depth was defined as the fraction of total T cells that were SARS-CoV-2-associated. Using the MIRA data, each spike-specific TCR was assigned both to the spike region to which the TCR was reactive and to a CD4 or CD8 class. Log10-transformed breadth and depth values were compared by one-way ANOVA with Sidak's multiple comparisons tests. TCRdb mirrors the immuneACCESS table, restricted to in-frame sequences. Some clones are absent from its copies; in checked studies, under half trace to an unresolved V gene, and the reason for the others is unknown. V and J calls plus clone size are reproduced from that table; the DNA served to infer D and trimming. The sample includes about 82,000 clones, with 92% observed a single time. The ten largest clones represent roughly 3.1% of the sample.

The intended sense of this specimen's time point label: about 28 days (+/-7) after the second vaccine dose. AZD1222 recipients whose second dose came at about 4 weeks and those whose second dose came at about 12 weeks were combined into one group, since spike-specific TCR depth and breadth did not differ between the two schedules. Vaccinee samples came from UK trials COV001 and COV002, including a single-blind randomized controlled phase 2/3 trial of AZD1222 (ChAdOx1 nCoV-19) in healthy adults. Trial participant PBMC samples were collected at day 0 and day 28 after the second dose for TCRbeta chain sequencing.

The V and J segments used are TRBV12-3 or TRBV12-4 and TRBJ1-1, with no reliable assignment of the D segment. The sequencing used peripheral blood, collected 28 days after the second AZD1222 dose. The sequence came from an adult who received the AZD1222 COVID-19 vaccine. The nucleotides are TGTGCCAGCAGTACGACTAACACTGAAGCTTTCTTT. This gives the protein CASSTTNTEAFF.